These 3 T cell receptor beta chains were sequenced from one sample in a study of Graves' ophthalmopathy and Graves' hyperthyroidism. Amplifying from RNA transcripts, the study obtained TCR beta CDR3 regions. HTBI primers were used in a first-round RT-PCR, which preceded a second-round multiplex PCR. TCRdb reprocessed the multiplex PCR reads via MiXCR and lists one record per CDR3 protein. The table shows 500,000 to 700,000 distinct CDR3 sequences, with 22% occurring only once. The sequencing input was peripheral blood. The receptor set was obtained from a young woman with stable Graves' hyperthyroidism. Some clones in this sample may be carry-over from other donors' samples.

This clonotype was seen once. The chain carries TRBV7-9 and TRBJ1-1; no definite D call. V lost 2 bases and J 6 bases, leaving 13 bases between the germline ends. Germline CDR1 reads SEHNR; CDR2 reads FQNEAQ (reference sequence). The CDR3 extends over 14 amino acids. CDR3 residues: CASSLSSGASEAFF. CDR3 DNA: TGTGCCAGCAGCTTATCGTCGGGTGCCTCTGAAGCTTTCTTT.

V is TRBV27 and J is TRBJ2-5; TRBD2 aligns across 13 bases. CDR3 length: 17 residues. From germline, CDR1 is MNHEY and CDR2 SMNVEV (reference sequence). V dropped 5 bases and J dropped 5; count of bases not matched to a gene: 11. The CDR3 loop is CASSPRTSGSWMETQYF. CDR3 bases: TGTGCCAGCAGTCCGCGGACTAGCGGGAGTTGGATGGAGACCCAGTACTTC.

This clonotype was seen repeatedly, ten times or more. The genes are TRBV12-5 and TRBJ1-2; a weak D match, TRBD1 (5 bases). This CDR3 comprises 13 residues. Trimming stripped 5 bases from V and 6 bases from J, with 13 bases between. CDR1 is LGHNT, CDR2 FRNRAP, per germline. CDR3 loop: CASGTGHPDGYTF. CDR3 nucleotides: TGTGCTAGTGGTACCGGACACCCCGATGGCTACACCTTC.